The 14 T cell receptor beta chains presented below share a single source sample, sequenced in a study of cytomegalovirus exposure and HLA in healthy donors. PCR primers comprised 60 Vbeta and 13 Jbeta primers. The repertoire was sequenced with immunoSEQ multiplex PCR; TCRdb's copy has only in-frame clones and lacks some. The repertoire holds about 140,000 clones, with 75% to 85% as singletons. The sample was PBMCs. Source of these receptors: a man in his forties or fifties in good health and CMV-seronegative.

The chain uses TRBV6-1 and TRBJ2-7; D may be TRBD1 (6 bases). V gave up 5 bases and J gave up 5 bases, with 19 bases separating them. Per the germline V gene, CDR1 is MNHNS and CDR2 is SASEGT. The CDR3 extends over 15 amino acids. CDR3: CASSSQPGHQDEQYF. The DNA for the CDR3 is TGTGCCAGCAGTTCCCAACCGGGACACCAAGACGAGCAGTACTTC.

This clone was seen more than once but under ten times. The J gene is TRBJ2-2, the V gene TRBV19, with TRBD2 matching 11 bases. The CDR3 spans 17 residues. From germline, CDR1 is LNHDA and CDR2 SQIVND (reference sequence). Trimming at V came to 5 bases and at J to 0 bases, leaving 5 bases not matched to a gene. CDR3 sequence (DNA): TGTGCCAGTAGTCGACGGACTAGCGGGCCGAACACCGGGGAGCTGTTTTTT. This translates into CASSRRTSGPNTGELFF.

The rearrangement uses TRBV7-3 and TRBJ1-2; TRBD1 might be the D (6 bases). The germline V gene has CDR1 SGHTA and CDR2 FQGTGA. V dropped 5 bases and J dropped 8 bases, with 12 bases sitting between them. This CDR3 has 12 residues. The CDR3 is CASSATGNGYTF. The CDR3 DNA reads TGTGCCAGCAGCGCTACAGGGAACGGCTACACCTTC.

The CDR3 sequence: CASSYSSSYEQYF. The CDR3 DNA reads as TGTGCCAGCAGTTACTCGAGCTCCTACGAGCAGTACTTC. V usage is TRBV6-6 and J usage is TRBJ2-7; D gene unclear. The germline V gene encodes CDR1 MNHNY and CDR2 SVGAGI (reference sequence). This CDR3 comprises 13 residues. V lost 0 bases and J lost 0, with 3 bases in between.

V is TRBV11-3 and J is TRBJ1-2, with 8 bases aligning to TRBD1. CDR1 is SGHNT and CDR2 is YENEEA in the germline V gene. The CDR3 length is 15 residues. The V gene end was trimmed by 5 bases and the J gene end by 8 bases; junction bases not matched to a gene: 13. The CDR3: CASSRRGQGAEGYTF. The CDR3 coding sequence is TGTGCCAGCAGCCGCCGAGGGCAGGGGGCCGAAGGCTACACCTTC.

V gene TRBV9 combines with J gene TRBJ2-1, with 8 bases fitting TRBD2. J gave up 8 bases and V 6 bases, and 4 bases lay outside the gene matches. The CDR3 runs 12 residues. Germline values: CDR1 SGDLS, CDR2 YYNGEE. The DNA for the CDR3 is TGTGCCAGCACATCAGCGGGAGATGAGCAGTTCTTC. Translation: CASTSAGDEQFF.

This clone was seen just once. CDR3 coding DNA: TGTGCCAGCTCACATGGACTAGCGGGGTCTACCGGGGAGCTGTTTTTT. Translating gives CASSHGLAGSTGELFF. The V gene is TRBV18, the J gene TRBJ2-2; 12 bases match TRBD2. Trimming took 4 bases from V and 5 from J; bases not matched to a gene: 5. The CDR3 runs to 16 residues. Germline V CDR1 and CDR2: KGHSH, LQKENI.

The chain uses TRBV11-3 and TRBJ2-1; 8 bases line up with TRBD2. The V gene's germline CDR1 is SGHNT and CDR2 YENEEA. The V and J ends lost 2 bases and 4 bases, in that order; junction bases with no gene match: 16. The CDR3 sequence is 19 residues long. CDR3 amino acids: CASSLKALGIAGSYNEQFF. The CDR3 DNA is TGTGCCAGCAGCTTAAAAGCTTTAGGTATAGCGGGGTCTTACAATGAGCAGTTCTTC. The whole variable domain, remainder taken from reference TRBV11-3 and TRBJ2-1, is EAGVVQSPRYKIIEKKQPVAFWCNPISGHNTLYWYLQNLGQGPELLIRYENEEAVDDSQLPKDRFSAERLKGVDSTLKIQPAELGDSAVYLCASSLKALGIAGSYNEQFFGPGTRLTVL.

The chain employs TRBV11-3 and TRBJ1-2; TRBD1 matches 8 bases. V lost 5 bases, J lost 8 bases, and 7 bases stayed unmatched. The CDR3 has 13 amino acids. Germline values: CDR1 SGHNT, CDR2 YENEEA. This chain's CDR3 is CASSPTGERGYTF. Here the CDR3 DNA reads TGTGCCAGCAGCCCGACAGGGGAGCGCGGCTACACCTTC. Looking up the rest from reference TRBV11-3 and TRBJ1-2 gives the full variable domain: EAGVVQSPRYKIIEKKQPVAFWCNPISGHNTLYWYLQNLGQGPELLIRYENEEAVDDSQLPKDRFSAERLKGVDSTLKIQPAELGDSAVYLCASSPTGERGYTFGSGTRLTVV.

This rearrangement joins TRBV11-1 to TRBJ1-1, with D maybe TRBD1 (6 bases). The germline V and J ends were trimmed by 4 bases and 3 bases, with 12 bases remaining between them. Germline V gene sequence: CDR1 SGHAT, CDR2 FQDESV (reference sequence). This CDR3 has 14 residues. The CDR3 DNA is TGTGCCAGCAGCTACCATGGGGGCGACACTGAAGCTTTCTTT. Translating gives CASSYHGGDTEAFF.

This clone was seen only a few times. This rearrangement joins TRBV6-1 to TRBJ2-7; tentatively, D is TRBD1 (6 bases). Trimming took off 6 bases at V and 3 bases at J, with 15 bases between the two ends. This CDR3 comprises 14 residues. Germline CDR1 and CDR2: MNHNS and SASEGT. Here the CDR3 reads CASRPGDVDYEQYF. The CDR3 DNA sequence: TGTGCCAGCAGGCCAGGGGATGTTGACTACGAGCAGTACTTC.

This CDR3 reads CAVSGGSTGELFF. In DNA, the CDR3 is TGTGCCGTTAGCGGGGGGAGCACCGGGGAGCTGTTTTTT. The V gene is TRBV6-6, the J gene TRBJ2-2; 10 nucleotides agree with TRBD2. This CDR3 spans 13 amino acids. Germline trimming cut 11 bases from V and 4 bases from J; bases unmatched to any gene: 4. Germline assignment: CDR1 MNHNY and CDR2 SVGAGI (reference sequence).

The chain recombines TRBV28 with TRBJ2-7; 8 positions match TRBD1. Germline V gives CDR1 MDHEN, CDR2 SYDVKM. V dropped 3 bases and J dropped 7; count of bases not matched to a gene: 8. The CDR3 has 14 residues. This CDR3 reads CASSFWQGALEQYF. In DNA, the CDR3 is TGTGCCAGCAGTTTTTGGCAGGGGGCCCTGGAGCAGTACTTC.

The chain combines TRBV11-2 with TRBJ2-6, with D possibly matching TRBD1 (5 bases). The CDR3 is 16 amino acids. CDR1 is SGHAT and CDR2 is FQNNGV in the germline V gene. Trimming took off 6 bases at V and 4 bases at J, with 16 bases between the two ends. CDR3 nucleotide sequence: TGTGCCAGCAGGCAACTCTCAGGGTTAGGGGCCAACGTCCTGACTTTC. It encodes CASRQLSGLGANVLTF.